The clone carrying this T cell receptor (beta chain) was seen a handful of times. Its antigen is not identified. The CDR3 extends over 16 amino acids. With V trimmed by 6 bases and J by 4 bases, 14 bases remained unmatched. Germline V gene data show CDR1 as ENHRY and CDR2 as SYGVKD. These data come from a study of CD8 T cells in ankylosing spondylitis. Study results and limitations: Peripheral blood held disease-linked clones only at relatively low frequency, and these were CD8+. What seemed typical of ankylosing spondylitis blood was a TCR beta motif built from roughly eight highly homologous variants. Certain motif variants had earlier appeared in reactive arthritis synovial fluid and blood.

Quantitative barcoded 5'-RACE was used to prepare TCR beta libraries. Using its own MiXCR run on the 5' RACE reads, TCRdb lists one record per CDR3 protein. This sample has roughly 220,000 distinct CDR3 sequences, with about 16% found just once. The sample was blood, either unsorted or a sorted T cell fraction (not recorded which). The chain uses TRBV10-3 and TRBJ1-1, with 7 nucleotides matching TRBD1. The sequence derives from a male donor with ankylosing spondylitis. CDR3 in DNA: TGTGCCATCAGAACAACAGGGGCGGGAGCGACCACTGAAGCTTTCTTT. This gives the protein CAIRTTGAGATTEAFF.